These 22 T cell receptor beta chains originate from one sample sequenced in a study of early T cells in non-severe SARS-CoV-2 infection. TCRdb analysed the 5' RACE reads with MiXCR anew, one entry per CDR3 protein. Of around 81,000 distinct CDR3 sequences in the sample, 13% to 15% were seen once. Sequences were obtained from whole blood. These receptors originate from an adult who was a healthcare worker with PCR-confirmed SARS-CoV-2 infection or an uninfected control (not recorded which).

This clonotype was found many times. The chain uses TRBV3-1 and TRBJ1-4; 7 nucleotides line up with TRBD1. The CDR3 length is 15 residues. Trimming removed 5 bases from V and 8 bases from J; junction bases left unmatched: 11. Germline values: CDR1 LGHDT, CDR2 YNNKEL (reference sequence). The CDR3 nucleotides are TGTGCCAGCAGCGCAACAAGGGGGCGCGGAGAAAAACTGTTTTTT. Protein sequence: CASSATRGRGEKLFF.

This clonotype was recorded at least ten times. The chain links TRBV9 to TRBJ2-3; a weak D match, TRBD2 (7 bases). Trimming pared 0 bases from V and 2 bases from J, leaving 16 bases between. CDR1 is SGDLS and CDR2 is YYNGEE in the germline V gene. CDR3 length: 17 residues. The CDR3 sequence is CASSVDSAGANTDTQYF. CDR3 sequence (DNA): TGTGCCAGCAGCGTAGATTCCGCGGGGGCCAACACAGATACGCAGTATTTT.

V usage is TRBV4-3 and J usage is TRBJ2-1; the match to TRBD2 covers 8 bases. This CDR3 is built from 16 residues. Germline V gene lookup returns CDR1 LGHNA and CDR2 YSLEER. Unmatched junction bases numbered 12, after V lost 4 bases and J lost 7 bases. CDR3 bases: TGCGCCAGCAGCCCCCTACGCGCGGGGGGTGGTAATGAGCAGTTCTTC. This translates into CASSPLRAGGGNEQFF.

V and J are TRBV7-3 and TRBJ2-2; 10 bases line up with TRBD1. The CDR3 is 17 amino acids. Germline CDR1 SGHTA, CDR2 FQGTGA. Trimming took 2 bases from V and 1 from J; bases not matched to a gene: 4. CDR3 region: CASSLSRDRGNTGELFF. The CDR3 bases are TGTGCCAGCAGCTTATCCCGGGACAGGGGGAACACCGGGGAGCTGTTTTTT.

This clonotype was observed a single time. The V call is TRBV5-1, the J call TRBJ1-2, with no clear D. Germline V lookup: CDR1 SGHRS, CDR2 YFSETQ. CDR3 length equals 12 residues. The V and J ends lost 0 bases and 7 bases respectively, with 7 bases between them. CDR3 sequence reads: CASSLEGGGYTF. CDR3 in DNA: TGCGCCAGCAGCTTGGAAGGAGGTGGCTACACCTTC. The complete variable domain, with remaining parts taken from reference TRBV5-1 and TRBJ1-2, reads KAGVTQTPRYLIKTRGQQVTLSCSPISGHRSVSWYQQTPGQGLQFLFEYFSETQRNKGNFPGRFSGRQFSNSRSEMNVSTLELGDSALYLCASSLEGGGYTFGSGTRLTVV.

This clonotype was detected only a few times. The genes are TRBV27 and TRBJ2-7; a possible D gene is TRBD1 (6 bases). The V end lost 6 bases, the J end lost 6 bases, and 18 bases lay between the germline ends. CDR1 and CDR2 (germline): MNHEY, SMNVEV (reference sequence). The CDR3 spans 14 residues. The CDR3 bases are TGTGCCAGCAGCACAGGGTTCGGAGGAAGCGAGCAGTACTTC. Its protein is CASSTGFGGSEQYF.

This clonotype was seen only a few times. The genes are TRBV19 and TRBJ1-5, with D perhaps TRBD1 (5 bases). The CDR3 is made up of 15 amino acids. V lost 3 bases, J lost 0 bases, and 9 bases lay in between. Per germline, CDR1 LNHDA and CDR2 SQIVND (reference sequence). The CDR3 sequence: CASSIRVDSNQPQHF. Written as DNA, the CDR3 is TGTGCCAGTAGTATCAGGGTCGATAGCAATCAGCCCCAGCATTTT.

A few counts support this clonotype. This chain connects TRBV7-2 to TRBJ2-3; a weak D match, TRBD2 (5 bases). V lost 3 bases to trimming and J lost 2 bases, with 15 bases between them. The CDR3 totals 16 residues. CDR1 and CDR2 (germline): SGHTA, FQGNSA. Here the CDR3 DNA reads TGTGCCAGCAGCTTGCTCGGAGCGGCGGACACAGATACGCAGTATTTT. Amino acids: CASSLLGAADTDTQYF.

This clonotype came up a few times. A junction end diverges from the germline sequence, so it may reflect a read error. The chain joins TRBV20-1 to TRBJ1-1; weak D call: TRBD1 (6 bases). CDR3 length equals 13 residues. Per the germline V gene, CDR1 is DFQATT and CDR2 is SNEGSKA (reference sequence). The CDR3 DNA follows: TGCGGTGCTAGAGGGGGGGGTGACACTGAAGCTTTCTTT. Its protein is CGARGGGDTEAFF.

The genes are TRBV20-1 and TRBJ1-3; weak D call: TRBD1 (6 bases). Germline V CDR1 and CDR2: DFQATT, SNEGSKA (reference sequence). The CDR3 runs to 15 residues. Trimming took 0 bases from V and 0 from J, leaving 9 bases between them. In DNA form, the CDR3 reads TGCAGTGCTAGAGAGGGGGCCTTCTCTGGAAACACCATATATTTT. This sequence encodes CSAREGAFSGNTIYF.

This clonotype was counted a single time. J is TRBJ2-1 and V is TRBV5-6; 10 bases map to TRBD2. Per the germline V gene, CDR1 is SGHDT and CDR2 is YYEEEE. V gave up 3 bases and J gave up 4 bases; unmatched junction bases: 10. The CDR3 consists of 17 residues. For the CDR3, the DNA is TGTGCCAGCAGCTATGGACTAGCGGATATCTCATACAATGAGCAGTTCTTC. It translates to CASSYGLADISYNEQFF. Full variable domain (rest looked up from reference TRBV5-6 and TRBJ2-1): DAGVTQSPTHLIKTRGQQVTLRCSPKSGHDTVSWYQQALGQGPQFIFQYYEEEERQRGNFPDRFSGHQFPNYSSELNVNALLLGDSALYLCASSYGLADISYNEQFFGPGTRLTVL.

The chain carries TRBV6-1 and TRBJ2-7; TRBD2 agrees at 11 bases. CDR1 and CDR2 (germline): MNHNS, SASEGT. This CDR3 has 14 amino acids. The V and J ends lost 7 bases and 4 bases, in that order; junction bases with no gene match: 6. CDR3 residues: CASTGTSGTYEQYF. CDR3 in DNA: TGTGCCAGCACCGGGACTAGCGGAACATACGAGCAGTACTTC.

This rearrangement joins TRBV28 to TRBJ1-2, with D unresolved. The ends were cut back, 5 bases at V and 4 bases at J, with 17 bases in the middle. Germline V gene sequence: CDR1 MDHEN, CDR2 SYDVKM. This CDR3 is 15 amino acids long. The CDR3 loop is CASSASGRPLYGYTF. The CDR3 DNA reads as TGTGCCAGCAGTGCATCTGGGCGACCCCTCTATGGCTACACCTTC.

This rearrangement joins TRBV18 to TRBJ2-3; D gene ambiguous. Germline V gene sequence: CDR1 KGHSH, CDR2 LQKENI. The CDR3 covers 12 residues. The V end was cut by 3 bases, the J end by 6 bases, with 7 bases between. CDR3 sequence: CASSPFSDTQYF. In nucleotides, the CDR3 is TGTGCCAGCTCACCCTTTTCGGATACGCAGTATTTT.

This clonotype was seen many times. The chain joins TRBV7-8 to TRBJ2-7; no reliable D call. The CDR3 is 16 amino acids. Germline V gives CDR1 SGHVS, CDR2 FQNEAQ. V lost 1 base, J lost 0 bases, and 13 bases lay in between. The CDR3 reads CASSLVVAGNSYEQYF. In DNA, the CDR3 is TGTGCCAGCAGCTTAGTTGTTGCAGGCAACTCCTACGAGCAGTACTTC.

This clonotype was detected a few times. The rearrangement uses TRBV9 and TRBJ2-2, with D perhaps TRBD1 (5 bases). Germline CDR1 is SGDLS and CDR2 is YYNGEE. The CDR3 is 13 amino acids. The ends were cut back, 0 bases at V and 9 bases at J, with 9 bases in the middle. The CDR3 region is CASSVEGNRELFF. The CDR3 DNA sequence: TGTGCCAGCAGCGTAGAGGGGAACAGGGAGCTGTTTTTT.

This clonotype was detected ten times or more. The DNA for the CDR3 is TGTGCCAGCAGGCGGTCCTCGAACACTGAAGCTTTCTTT. Protein sequence: CASRRSSNTEAFF. This chain uses TRBV12-3 or TRBV12-4 with TRBJ1-1; no firm D call. Trimming pared 6 bases from V and 1 base from J, leaving 9 bases between. The CDR3 extends over 13 amino acids.

This clonotype was observed a few times. CDR3 protein: CASSAGVSNTEAFF. The CDR3, as DNA: TGTGCCAGCAGTGCTGGGGTCTCGAACACTGAAGCTTTCTTT. V gene TRBV28 combines with J gene TRBJ1-1; D remains ambiguous. Trimming removed 5 bases at V and 1 base at J, with 11 bases between. Germline V gene lookup returns CDR1 MDHEN and CDR2 SYDVKM. The CDR3 has 14 amino acids.

V is TRBV5-1 and J is TRBJ2-7, with 8 nucleotides matching TRBD1. The CDR3 is 14 residues long. CDR1 is SGHRS and CDR2 is YFSETQ in the germline V gene. V lost 4 bases to trimming and J lost 0 bases; unmatched junction nucleotides: 3. The CDR3 is CASSRTGTSYEQYF. In DNA, the CDR3 is TGCGCCAGCAGCAGGACAGGGACCTCCTACGAGCAGTACTTC.

This chain joins TRBV10-1 and TRBJ1-5, with a tentative D call TRBD1 (6 bases). Germline-derived CDR1 and CDR2 are WNHNN and SYGVQD (reference sequence). The ends were cut back, 5 bases at V and 4 bases at J, with 9 bases in the middle. CDR3 length: 13 residues. CDR3 sequence: CASSTGINQPQHF. In nucleotides, the CDR3 is TGCGCCAGCAGTACAGGGATAAATCAGCCCCAGCATTTT.

This clonotype was counted only a few times. The chain's CDR3 is CASSPWTSGYQETQYF. Written as DNA, the CDR3 is TGTGCCAGCAGTCCCTGGACTAGCGGGTACCAAGAGACCCAGTACTTC. The chain employs TRBV27 and TRBJ2-5, with 11 bases aligning to TRBD2. CDR1 is MNHEY and CDR2 is SMNVEV in the germline V gene (reference sequence). The CDR3 is 16 amino acids. V lost 5 bases to trimming and J lost 0 bases; unmatched junction nucleotides: 5.

The chain uses TRBV28 and TRBJ2-3, with D perhaps assigned TRBD1 or TRBD2 (5 bases each). Trimming shortened V by 1 base and J by 0 bases, and 14 bases separated the two germline ends. Germline CDR1 reads MDHEN; CDR2 reads SYDVKM. The CDR3 loop spans 17 amino acids. The CDR3 region is CASSLFEGNPSTDTQYF. The CDR3 DNA sequence: TGTGCCAGCAGTTTATTTGAGGGGAATCCTAGCACAGATACGCAGTATTTT.